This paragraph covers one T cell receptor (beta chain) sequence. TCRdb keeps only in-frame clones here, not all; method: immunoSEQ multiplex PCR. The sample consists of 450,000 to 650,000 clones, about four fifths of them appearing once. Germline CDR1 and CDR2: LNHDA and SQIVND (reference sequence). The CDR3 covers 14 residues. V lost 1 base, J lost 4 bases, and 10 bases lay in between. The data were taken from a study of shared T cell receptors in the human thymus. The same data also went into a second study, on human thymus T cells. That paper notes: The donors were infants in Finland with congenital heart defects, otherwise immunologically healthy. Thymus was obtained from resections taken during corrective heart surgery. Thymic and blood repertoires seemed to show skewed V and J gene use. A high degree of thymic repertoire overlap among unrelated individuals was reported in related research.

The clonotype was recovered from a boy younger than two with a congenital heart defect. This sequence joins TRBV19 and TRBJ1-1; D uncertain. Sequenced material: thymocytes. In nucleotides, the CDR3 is TGTGCCAGTAGTATAGGTGACTTGGGCACTGAAGCTTTCTTT. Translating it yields CASSIGDLGTEAFF. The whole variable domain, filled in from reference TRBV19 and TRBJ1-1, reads DGGITQSPKYLFRKEGQNVTLSCEQNLNHDAMYWYRQDPGQGLRLIYYSQIVNDFQKGDIAEGYSVSREKKESFPLTVTSAQKNPTAFYLCASSIGDLGTEAFFGQGTRLTVV.